A few counts support the clone carrying this TCR beta chain. The antigen is undetermined. Trimming removed 4 bases from V and 4 bases from J, with 14 bases in between. This CDR3 is built from 14 residues. The germline V gene encodes CDR1 ENHRY and CDR2 SYGVKD. TCRbeta library preparation incorporated unique molecular identifiers. From the PCR reads, TCRdb called clonotypes with MiXCR, one entry per CDR3 protein. Of 450,000 to 600,000 distinct CDR3 sequences listed, 13% are singletons. The data were obtained in a study of T-cell reconstitution after alpha-beta-depleted transplantation in children. Findings of the study overall: At around two months after transplant, the alpha-beta T cells were reportedly derived from several hundred expanded clones that came from non-depleted graft cells. A year post-transplant, T-cell counts and diversity derived mostly from newly produced T cells.

The clonotype was recovered from a male patient younger than 18 who had a stem cell transplant for acute myeloid leukemia, so the T cells may come from the graft donor. Sequenced here: PBMCs, mostly from graft donor cells, sampled 360 days after TCRalphabeta/CD19-depleted stem cell transplant. The genes are TRBV10-3 and TRBJ2-7, with D tentatively TRBD2 (6 bases). CDR3 in amino acids: CAISVRVREYEQYF. In nucleotides, the CDR3 is TGTGCCATCAGTGTCAGGGTTCGGGAGTACGAGCAGTACTTC.